These T cell receptor beta chains were read from a single sample in a study of cytomegalovirus exposure and HLA in healthy donors. Here immunoSEQ multiplex PCR was the method, and the copy in TCRdb shows in-frame clones only, minus some. The sample yields about 120,000 clones, more than 70% seen once. The sequenced sample was PBMCs. The origin of the receptors is a woman aged 45-65 years in good health and CMV-seropositive. CDR3s include the opening cysteine and the closing phenylalanine or tryptophan. Each record gives: clone size, V gene, J gene, D gene, CDR3 DNA, CDR3 protein. The D gene is left open where the match is weak. For some rows the clone size is stated as once, few or many, or as a class when expanded; others skip it.

clone_size: -; v_call: TRBV5-8; j_call: TRBJ2-3; d_call: TRBD2; cdr3_nt: TGTGCCAGCAGCCAGACTAGCGGGAGTCACACAGATACGCAGTATTTT; cdr3_aa: CASSQTSGSHTDTQYF
clone_size: -; v_call: TRBV18; j_call: TRBJ2-2; d_call: TRBD2; cdr3_nt: TGTGCCAGCTCGCCATGGGGACTAGCTGAGACCGGGGAGCTGTTTTTT; cdr3_aa: CASSPWGLAETGELFF
clone_size: -; v_call: TRBV27; j_call: TRBJ2-3; d_call: TRBD1; cdr3_nt: TGTGCCAGCAGTCCGTGGGACAGGGTGACAGATACGCAGTATTTT; cdr3_aa: CASSPWDRVTDTQYF
clone_size: -; v_call: TRBV19; j_call: TRBJ2-7; d_call: -; cdr3_nt: TGTGCCAGTAGTGCGGGGGCCCCCTACGAGCAGTACTTC; cdr3_aa: CASSAGAPYEQYF
clone_size: -; v_call: TRBV2; j_call: TRBJ2-3; d_call: TRBD2; cdr3_nt: TGTGCCAGCATGGGACGGGGGGAAACAGATACGCAGTATTTT; cdr3_aa: CASMGRGETDTQYF
clone_size: -; v_call: TRBV13; j_call: TRBJ2-7; d_call: -; cdr3_nt: TGTGCCAGCAGCCCCCGGAGCAGTTCCTACGAGCAGTACTTC; cdr3_aa: CASSPRSSSYEQYF
clone_size: -; v_call: TRBV30; j_call: TRBJ2-2; d_call: TRBD2; cdr3_nt: TGTGCCTGGAGTCGTCTAGCGGGAGGGACCGGGGAGCTGTTTTTT; cdr3_aa: CAWSRLAGGTGELFF
clone_size: few; v_call: TRBV5-6; j_call: TRBJ2-7; d_call: -; cdr3_nt: TGTGCCAGCAGCCGCCGGGGTAGCTACGAGCAGTACTTC; cdr3_aa: CASSRRGSYEQYF
clone_size: once; v_call: TRBV18; j_call: TRBJ2-1; d_call: TRBD1; cdr3_nt: TGTGCCAGCTCACCATCTCTCGCGGGACAGGGAGCCGTTAGCTCCTACAATGAGCAGTTCTTC; cdr3_aa: CASSPSLAGQGAVSSYNEQFF
clone_size: once; v_call: TRBV7-2; j_call: TRBJ2-2; d_call: TRBD2; cdr3_nt: TGTGCCAGCAGCATAATAGCGGGGGTCGGGGAGCTGTTTTTT; cdr3_aa: CASSIIAGVGELFF
clone_size: -; v_call: TRBV29-1; j_call: TRBJ2-7; d_call: TRBD1; cdr3_nt: TGCAGCGTTGAAGATCGGGACAGGTCCTCCTACGAGCAGTACTTC; cdr3_aa: CSVEDRDRSSYEQYF
clone_size: -; v_call: TRBV7-2; j_call: TRBJ2-1; d_call: TRBD2; cdr3_nt: TGTGCCAGCAGCCCCTCCGGGACTAGCGAATACAATGAGCAGTTCTTC; cdr3_aa: CASSPSGTSEYNEQFF
clone_size: -; v_call: TRBV4-3; j_call: TRBJ2-1; d_call: -; cdr3_nt: TGCGCCAGCAGCGATAGCGACCTATACAATGAGCAGTTCTTC; cdr3_aa: CASSDSDLYNEQFF
clone_size: -; v_call: TRBV15; j_call: TRBJ2-5; d_call: -; cdr3_nt: TGTGCCACCAGCAGCAATACAGGGCGCGGGACCCAGTACTTC; cdr3_aa: CATSSNTGRGTQYF
clone_size: -; v_call: TRBV11-3; j_call: TRBJ2-5; d_call: TRBD1; cdr3_nt: TGTGCCAGCAGCTTAGGACAGGGGGTGGCGGAGACCCAGTACTTC; cdr3_aa: CASSLGQGVAETQYF
clone_size: -; v_call: TRBV5-1; j_call: TRBJ2-3; d_call: TRBD2; cdr3_nt: TGCGCCAGCAGCTTTTCAGCGGGGCTTCCCACAGATACGCAGTATTTT; cdr3_aa: CASSFSAGLPTDTQYF
clone_size: -; v_call: TRBV4-1; j_call: TRBJ1-1; d_call: -; cdr3_nt: TGCGCCAGCAGCCAGGGGGCAGCGATGAACACTGAAGCTTTCTTT; cdr3_aa: CASSQGAAMNTEAFF
clone_size: -; v_call: TRBV2; j_call: TRBJ1-2; d_call: -; cdr3_nt: TGTGCCAGCAGTGGACAGGAGAACTATGGCTACACCTTC; cdr3_aa: CASSGQENYGYTF
clone_size: -; v_call: TRBV18; j_call: TRBJ2-7; d_call: TRBD1; cdr3_nt: TGTGCCAGCTCACCAGGGACAGGATCCTACGAGCAGTACTTC; cdr3_aa: CASSPGTGSYEQYF
clone_size: -; v_call: TRBV7-9; j_call: TRBJ1-2; d_call: -; cdr3_nt: TGTGCCAGCAGCCCCCAGGCAGGTTCATATGGATACACCTTC; cdr3_aa: CASSPQAGSYGYTF
clone_size: few; v_call: TRBV2; j_call: TRBJ2-2; d_call: TRBD1; cdr3_nt: TGTGCCAGCAGCCGGGAAACCCCAGGGGGTAGACCCGGGGAGCTGTTTTTT; cdr3_aa: CASSRETPGGRPGELFF
clone_size: once; v_call: TRBV19; j_call: TRBJ2-1; d_call: -; cdr3_nt: TGTGCCAGTTCCATCTTAACAGAGTCCAATGAGCAGTTCTTC; cdr3_aa: CASSILTESNEQFF